This TCR beta chain was sequenced for a study of cytomegalovirus exposure and HLA in healthy donors. General study results and limits: For most subjects, TCR beta sequences were reported to predict HLA-A and HLA-B alleles with accuracy.

Remarks on this clone: Its target is unknown.

The study ran its PCR with 60 Vbeta and 13 Jbeta primers. This table comes from immunoSEQ multiplex PCR, and its TCRdb copy is limited to in-frame clones, with some not included. Here the sample spans approximately 85,000 clones, around 77% being singletons. The CDR3 extends over 14 amino acids. In germline, CDR1 is SGHTA, CDR2 FQGNSA. The ends were cut back, 4 bases at V and 6 bases at J, with 13 bases in the middle. Material: PBMCs. The TCR comes from a man younger than 45 in good health and CMV-seronegative. This chain joins TRBV7-2 and TRBJ2-1, with D hard to call. The CDR3 reads CASSYRSQTNEQFF. The CDR3 coding sequence is TGTGCCAGCAGCTACCGGTCACAGACCAATGAGCAGTTCTTC.